The clone carrying this TCR beta chain occurred many times. These data originate in a study of molecular identifiers for immune sequencing clone quantification. TCRdb analysed the PCR reads with MiXCR anew, one entry per CDR3 protein. In the table there are about 54,000 distinct CDR3 sequences, about 23% of which are singletons. The sequence was collected from a human donor in good health. Some libraries in this study had Jurkat cell RNA spiked in. Specimen: naive CD8+ T cells from blood, with Jurkat cell RNA spiked in. This sample's subset: FACS-sorted CD8+CD4-CCR7+CD45RA+ naive T cells.

The CDR3 sequence: CAWSGGSGAPEKLFF. CDR3 in DNA: TGTGCCTGGAGTGGGGGTTCGGGGGCGCCGGAAAAACTGTTTTTT. The chain recombines TRBV30 with TRBJ1-4; D may be TRBD1 (6 bases). The CDR3 runs to 15 residues. Germline V gives CDR1 GTSNPN, CDR2 SVGIG (reference sequence). Trimming took off 1 base at V and 8 bases at J, with 17 bases between the two ends.